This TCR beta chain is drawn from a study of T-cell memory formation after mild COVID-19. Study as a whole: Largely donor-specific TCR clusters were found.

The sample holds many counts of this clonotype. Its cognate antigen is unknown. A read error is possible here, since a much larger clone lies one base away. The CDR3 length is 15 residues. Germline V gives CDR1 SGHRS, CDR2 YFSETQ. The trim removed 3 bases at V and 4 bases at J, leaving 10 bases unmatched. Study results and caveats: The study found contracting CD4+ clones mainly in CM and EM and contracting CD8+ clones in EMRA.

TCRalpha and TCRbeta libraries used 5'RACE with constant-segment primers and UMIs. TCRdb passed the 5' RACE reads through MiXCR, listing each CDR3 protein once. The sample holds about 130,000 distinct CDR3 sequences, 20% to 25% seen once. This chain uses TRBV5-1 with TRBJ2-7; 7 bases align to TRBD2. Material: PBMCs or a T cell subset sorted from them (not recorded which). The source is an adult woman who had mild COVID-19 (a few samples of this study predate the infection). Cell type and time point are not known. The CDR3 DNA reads TGCGCCAGCAGCTCCGGACGAGCGGGAATGTACGAGCAGTACTTC. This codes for CASSSGRAGMYEQYF.